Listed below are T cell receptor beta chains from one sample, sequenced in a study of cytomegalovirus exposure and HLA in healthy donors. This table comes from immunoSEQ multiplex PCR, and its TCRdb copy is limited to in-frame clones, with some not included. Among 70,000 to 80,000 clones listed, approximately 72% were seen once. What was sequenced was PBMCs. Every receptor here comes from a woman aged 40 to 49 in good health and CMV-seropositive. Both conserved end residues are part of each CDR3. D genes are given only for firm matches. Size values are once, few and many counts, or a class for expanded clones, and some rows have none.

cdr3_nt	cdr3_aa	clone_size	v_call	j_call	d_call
TGCAGTGCCCAACTAGCGGCAGAGTTCTTC	CSAQLAAEFF	-	TRBV20-1	TRBJ2-1	TRBD2
TGCAGCGGCCTGACTCTGGGTGTAACTGAAGCTTTCTTT	CSGLTLGVTEAFF	-	TRBV29-1	TRBJ1-1	-
TGTGCCAGCGTGAACAGGGGCCAAGCTTTCTTT	CASVNRGQAFF	-	TRBV28	TRBJ1-1	TRBD1
TGTGCCAGCAGCCTACCTGAGCTAGCGGGGGGGTTAGGGGATACGCAGTATTTT	CASSLPELAGGLGDTQYF	-	TRBV4-2	TRBJ2-3	TRBD2
TGCGCCAGCAGCCCGAGCGGGACAGGGGCTGGCTATGGCTACACCTTC	CASSPSGTGAGYGYTF	-	TRBV5-1	TRBJ1-2	TRBD1
TGCGCCAGCAGGGGACAGGGGGCGGATAGCAATCAGCCCCAGCATTTT	CASRGQGADSNQPQHF	-	TRBV5-1	TRBJ1-5	TRBD1
TGTGCCAGCAGCTTTCAGGGGATCGAGCAGTACTTC	CASSFQGIEQYF	-	TRBV5-4	TRBJ2-7	-
TGTGCCAGCAGCTTAACAGCGGGGAACACAGATACGCAGTATTTT	CASSLTAGNTDTQYF	-	TRBV7-3	TRBJ2-3	TRBD2
TGTGCCAGCAGGCAACCCGGGGAATCTAACTATGGCTACACCTTC	CASRQPGESNYGYTF	-	TRBV27	TRBJ1-2	-
TGTGCCAGCAGTTTAACTGGGCTTGAGTACGAGCAGTACTTC	CASSLTGLEYEQYF	-	TRBV28	TRBJ2-7	-
TGTGCCAGCAGCTCCGCCCTCCTAGCGGGGGGTTTGGATACGCAGTATTTT	CASSSALLAGGLDTQYF	-	TRBV11-2	TRBJ2-3	TRBD2
TGTGCCAGCAGAAAGGGGGGGCCAGGGAATGAGCAGTTCTTC	CASRKGGPGNEQFF	-	TRBV27	TRBJ2-1	-
TGTGCCAGCAGTTCATCTCCGCGACAGGGCTACGAGCAGTACTTC	CASSSSPRQGYEQYF	-	TRBV28	TRBJ2-7	TRBD1
TGTGCCAGCAGAAGATCCGGGACAGGGGTCTACGAGCAGTACTTC	CASRRSGTGVYEQYF	-	TRBV6-5	TRBJ2-7	TRBD1
TGTGCCAGCAGCTGGGGGGACGCGAACACCGGGGAGCTGTTTTTT	CASSWGDANTGELFF	-	TRBV7-9	TRBJ2-2	-
TGTGCCAGCAGCTTACTGAACAACTATGGCTACACCTTC	CASSLLNNYGYTF	-	TRBV5-8	TRBJ1-2	-
TGTGCCAGCAGTTACATGACCGGGACAGGGGGGAAGACCCAGTACTTC	CASSYMTGTGGKTQYF	-	TRBV6-5	TRBJ2-5	TRBD1
TGTGCCAGCACCCCTGGGGACAGGATTAACGAAAAACTGTTTTTT	CASTPGDRINEKLFF	-	TRBV27	TRBJ1-4	TRBD1
TGTGCCAGCAATGCCCAGGGGGCCTGGGAGCTGTTTTTT	CASNAQGAWELFF	few	TRBV6-1	TRBJ2-2	TRBD1
TGTGCCAGCAGAGCTATAACAGGGGCTGAAGCTTTCTTT	CASRAITGAEAFF	-	TRBV2	TRBJ1-1	TRBD1
TGCGCCAGCAGCTTCGTAGGGGGGGATTTGAACACTGAAGCTTTCTTT	CASSFVGGDLNTEAFF	-	TRBV5-1	TRBJ1-1	-
TGTGCCAGCTCACTCCCCGGGACAGGGGATTCCTACGAGCAGTACTTC	CASSLPGTGDSYEQYF	-	TRBV18	TRBJ2-7	TRBD1
TGTGCCAGCAGCTTAGGCGGACACAACTATGGCTACACCTTC	CASSLGGHNYGYTF	-	TRBV7-9	TRBJ1-2	-
TGTGCCAGCAGTTACTCGAACAGAGATACGCAGTATTTT	CASSYSNRDTQYF	few	TRBV6-5	TRBJ2-3	-
TGTGCCAGTAGTAGGACAGGGGGCGGGAAGACTGAAGCTTTCTTT	CASSRTGGGKTEAFF	-	TRBV19	TRBJ1-1	TRBD1
TGCAGCGTCGGTGCTGACAATGAGCAGTTCTTC	CSVGADNEQFF	-	TRBV29-1	TRBJ2-1	-